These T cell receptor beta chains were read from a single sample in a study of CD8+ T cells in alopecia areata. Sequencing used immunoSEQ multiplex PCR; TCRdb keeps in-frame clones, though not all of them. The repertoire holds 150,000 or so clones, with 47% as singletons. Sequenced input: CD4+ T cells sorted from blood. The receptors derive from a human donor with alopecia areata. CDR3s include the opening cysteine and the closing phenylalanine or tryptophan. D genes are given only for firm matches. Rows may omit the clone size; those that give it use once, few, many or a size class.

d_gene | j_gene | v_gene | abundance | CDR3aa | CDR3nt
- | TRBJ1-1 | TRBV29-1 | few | CSGGLMNTEAFF | TGCAGCGGCGGCCTCATGAACACTGAAGCTTTCTTT
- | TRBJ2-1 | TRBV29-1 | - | CSVVFNEQFF | TGCAGCGTTGTTTTCAATGAGCAGTTCTTC
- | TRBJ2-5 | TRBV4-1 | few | CASSLVVKETQYF | TGCGCCAGCAGCCTAGTTGTTAAAGAGACCCAGTACTTC
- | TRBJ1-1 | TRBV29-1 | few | CSVGRENTEAFF | TGCAGCGTCGGACGGGAGAACACTGAAGCTTTCTTT
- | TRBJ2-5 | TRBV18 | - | CASSPIRSGTTETQYF | TGTGCCAGCTCACCGATACGTAGTGGAACCACGGAGACCCAGTACTTC
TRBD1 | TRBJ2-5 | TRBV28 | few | CASRAGDRALAETQYF | TGTGCCAGCCGCGCGGGGGACAGGGCGTTGGCGGAGACCCAGTACTTC
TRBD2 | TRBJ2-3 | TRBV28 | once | CGAGGRVTQYF | TGTGGAGCGGGAGGGCGGGTCACGCAGTATTTT
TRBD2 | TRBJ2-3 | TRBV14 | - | CASSQEWGLGADTQYF | TGTGCCAGCAGCCAAGAGTGGGGACTAGGGGCAGATACGCAGTATTTT
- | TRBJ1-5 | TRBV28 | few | CASRWDHLGNQPQHF | TGTGCCAGCAGATGGGACCACTTGGGTAATCAGCCCCAGCATTTT
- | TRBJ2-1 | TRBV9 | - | CASSVGGGNYNEQFF | TGTGCCAGCAGCGTAGGAGGCGGAAACTACAATGAGCAGTTCTTC
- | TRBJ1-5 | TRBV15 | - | CATSSLGNQPQHF | TGTGCCACCAGCAGTTTGGGCAATCAGCCCCAGCATTTT
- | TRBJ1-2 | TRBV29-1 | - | CSVTRALTNYGYTF | TGCAGCGTTACCAGGGCGCTAACTAACTATGGCTACACCTTC
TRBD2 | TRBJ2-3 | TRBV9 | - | CASSLGLAMSTDTQYF | TGTGCCAGCAGCTTAGGACTAGCGATGAGCACAGATACGCAGTATTTT
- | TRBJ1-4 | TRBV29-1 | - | CSVEPLGEKLFF | TGCAGCGTTGAACCCCTGGGGGAAAAACTGTTTTTT
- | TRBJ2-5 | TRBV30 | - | CAWSGQGGLQTQYF | TGTGCCTGGAGTGGTCAGGGAGGACTTCAGACCCAGTACTTC
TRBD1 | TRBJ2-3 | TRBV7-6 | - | CASSLGRQGHTDTQYF | TGTGCCAGCAGCTTAGGGAGACAGGGACACACAGATACGCAGTATTTT
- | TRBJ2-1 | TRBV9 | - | CASSAIGGIDEQFF | TGTGCCAGCAGTGCGATAGGGGGGATCGATGAGCAGTTCTTC
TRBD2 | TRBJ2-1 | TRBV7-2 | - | CASSLAYLAGEQFF | TGTGCCAGCAGCTTAGCCTACCTAGCGGGTGAGCAGTTCTTC
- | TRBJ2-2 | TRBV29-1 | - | CSVGRVSGELFF | TGCAGCGTTGGTAGAGTATCCGGGGAGCTGTTTTTT
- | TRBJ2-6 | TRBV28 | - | CALEDKTSGANVLTF | TGTGCCCTTGAGGACAAAACCTCTGGGGCCAACGTCCTGACTTTC
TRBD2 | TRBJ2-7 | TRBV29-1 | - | CSVVPSGRANEQYF | TGCAGCGTTGTACCTAGCGGGAGGGCCAACGAGCAGTACTTC
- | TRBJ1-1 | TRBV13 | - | CASSLGTIGGAFF | TGTGCCAGCAGCCTAGGGACCATCGGGGGAGCTTTCTTT
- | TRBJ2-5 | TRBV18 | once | CASSLQDRQETQYF | TGTGCCAGCTCACTACAGGACAGACAAGAGACCCAGTACTTC
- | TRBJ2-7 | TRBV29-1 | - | CSVAVYPEQYF | TGCAGCGTTGCGGTGTACCCAGAGCAGTACTTC
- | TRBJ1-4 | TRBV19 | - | CASSPSRNEKLFF | TGTGCCAGTAGCCCCTCGCGTAATGAAAAACTGTTTTTT
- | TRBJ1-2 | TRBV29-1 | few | CSVEYDGYTF | TGCAGCGTTGAATACGATGGCTACACCTTC
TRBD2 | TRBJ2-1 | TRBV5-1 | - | CASSLALSSGAYNEQFF | TGCGCCAGCAGCTTGGCCTTAAGTAGCGGGGCATACAATGAGCAGTTCTTC
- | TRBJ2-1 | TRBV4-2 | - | CASSQDRDNGSEQFF | TGTGCCAGCAGCCAAGATCGGGACAACGGGTCTGAGCAGTTCTTC
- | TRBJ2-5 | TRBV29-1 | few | CSTEEGLETQYF | TGCAGCACTGAGGAGGGTTTAGAGACCCAGTACTTC
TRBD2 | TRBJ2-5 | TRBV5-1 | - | CASSLAGTSGETQYF | TGCGCCAGCAGCTTGGCCGGGACTAGCGGAGAGACCCAGTACTTC
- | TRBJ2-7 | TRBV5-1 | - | CASSFRSPGDEQYF | TGCGCCAGCAGCTTCCGATCCCCCGGCGACGAGCAGTACTTC
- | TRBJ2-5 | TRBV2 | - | CASTVDRKETQYF | TGTGCCAGCACCGTGGACAGAAAAGAGACCCAGTACTTC
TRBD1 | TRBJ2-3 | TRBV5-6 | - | CASSLTGLGSADTQYF | TGTGCCAGCAGCCTGACAGGGCTAGGTAGCGCAGATACGCAGTATTTT
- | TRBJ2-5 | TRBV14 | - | CASMDPNQETQYF | TGTGCCAGCATGGATCCCAACCAAGAGACCCAGTACTTC
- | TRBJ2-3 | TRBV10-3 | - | CAIARIRVGHTDTQYF | TGTGCCATCGCCCGAATTCGAGTAGGTCACACAGATACGCAGTATTTT
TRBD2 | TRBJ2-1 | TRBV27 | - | CASSQRGGLAGWSGSYNEQFF | TGTGCCAGCAGCCAAAGGGGGGGACTAGCGGGTTGGTCGGGCTCCTACAATGAGCAGTTCTTC
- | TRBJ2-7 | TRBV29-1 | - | CSVGYRNYEQYF | TGCAGCGTTGGGTACAGAAACTACGAGCAGTACTTC
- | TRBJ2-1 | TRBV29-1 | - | CSVEELALYNEQFF | TGCAGCGTTGAGGAACTAGCCCTCTACAATGAGCAGTTCTTC
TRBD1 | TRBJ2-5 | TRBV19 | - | CASSIRGQQETRYF | TGTGCCAGTAGTATACGGGGACAGCAAGAGACCCGGTACTTC
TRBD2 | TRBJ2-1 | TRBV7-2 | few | CASSLAPGTNHNEQFF | TGTGCCAGCAGCTTAGCGCCGGGGACTAACCACAATGAGCAGTTCTTC
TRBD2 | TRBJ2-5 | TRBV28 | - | CASSLGTSGVETQYF | TGTGCCAGCAGTTTGGGGACTAGCGGCGTGGAGACCCAGTACTTC
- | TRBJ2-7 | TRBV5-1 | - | CASSLGGTPYEQYF | TGCGCCAGCAGCTTAGGGGGAACCCCCTACGAGCAGTACTTC
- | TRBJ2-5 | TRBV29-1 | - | CSSGQYQETQYF | TGCAGCTCTGGACAGTACCAAGAGACCCAGTACTTC
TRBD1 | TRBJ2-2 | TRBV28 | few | CASLGQQNTGELFF | TGTGCCAGCTTGGGACAGCAGAACACCGGGGAGCTGTTTTTT
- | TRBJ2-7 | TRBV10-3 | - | CAIRDIDEQYF | TGTGCCATCAGGGACATTGACGAGCAGTACTTC
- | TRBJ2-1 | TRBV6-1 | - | CASRSLASSYNEQFF | TGTGCCAGCAGGAGCCTAGCGAGCTCCTACAATGAGCAGTTCTTC
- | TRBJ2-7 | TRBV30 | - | CAWSGVGQYINYEQYF | TGTGCCTGGAGTGGGGTCGGGCAGTACATCAACTACGAGCAGTACTTC